The text below deals with one T cell receptor beta chain. No antigen is known for it. Base qualities are not provided; no much larger clone lies one nucleotide away. The collaborating institutions used their own protocols to collect whole blood in K2EDTA tubes. For TCRbeta analysis, collaborator samples were shipped as frozen whole blood, as isolated PBMCs, or as DNA extracted from either sample type. The data were obtained in a study of blood T cell repertoires in COVID-19 (dated by TCRdb to 2018 to 2020). Describing the broader study: The collaborator samples originated in the United States, Italy and Spain and spanned the acute and convalescent phases of COVID-19. The prospective study material was composed of cDNA or gDNA derived from T cells, B-cell-depleted T cells, or PBMCs. Samples were obtained from the ongoing ImmuneRACE study (first 160 participants) and from some 1,300 subjects provided by 6 global collaborators. Where available, HLA class I and class II types were obtained from metadata supplied by the sample provider rather than from assay-based typing. The repertoires were released in a freely available public database meant as a resource for research on the immune response to SARS-CoV-2. Deeply sampled blood TCRbeta repertoires from subjects exposed to, actively infected with, or recovered from COVID-19 were included in the dataset. A de-identified subject ID, COVID-19 status, age in years and sex were almost always included in the sample metadata.

V is pared back by 4 bases and J by 2 bases, with 13 bases lying between the germline termini. The germline V gene provides CDR1 LGHNA and CDR2 YNFKEQ. Counted from cysteine to phenylalanine, this CDR3 has 15 amino acids. Only the CDR3 DNA stays, 45 bases, in frame from base 1. TCRbeta CDR3 regions were amplified from genomic DNA using the immunoSEQ Assay, a bias-controlled multiplex PCR. Per the authors' processing: The number of nucleated cells in each sample was estimated by amplification of reference gene primers within the assay. To quantify the absolute abundance of each unique TCRbeta CDR3 rearrangement, sequence reads were collapsed and filtered. For each sample, productive Simpson clonality was calculated as the square root of Simpson's diversity index across productive rearrangements. Sourced from immuneACCESS, this table was stored by TCRdb with only in-frame sequences that have V and J called. A share of the clones is absent; for the studies checked, an unresolved V gene accounts for under half, and the remainder has no known explanation. The D gene and trimming were derived from the DNA, and the V and J assignments and clone size from that table. The sample includes 100,000 to 130,000 clones, with approximately 90% observed a single time. The top ten constitute roughly 1.2% of the sample.

General study outcomes and caveats: Clinical and demographic metadata were provided uncurated, with the amount varying by source and participant.

The clonotype was recovered from a woman under 40 with acute or convalescent COVID-19. The sequencing sample was made of peripheral blood. The chain was built from TRBV4-2 and TRBJ2-3; no D segment can be confidently identified. The CDR3 corresponds to CASSPTHRYTDTQYF. The DNA sequence is TGTGCCAGCAGCCCGACTCACCGGTACACAGATACGCAGTATTTT.